This T cell receptor beta chain comes out of a study of shared clonotypes between healthy human individuals. Produced via immunoSEQ multiplex PCR; TCRdb's table is partial and in-frame only. This sample has 2 million to 2.5 million clones; 85% to 95% occur once, and the top ten carry around 0.38%. The source is a young man in good health. Some clones in this sample may be carry-over from other donors' samples. The sequenced material came from naive CD4+ T cells from PBMCs. As for subset: CD45RA+ positively selected.

The CDR3 region is CASSEGGARSEKLFF. The CDR3 coding sequence is TGTGCCAGCAGTGAAGGAGGGGCGCGAAGTGAAAAACTGTTTTTT. The chain uses TRBV2 and TRBJ1-4; a possible D gene is TRBD1 (5 bases). Germline V lookup: CDR1 SNHLY, CDR2 FYNNEI. V gave up 1 base and J gave up 7 bases, with 13 bases separating them. The CDR3 loop spans 15 amino acids.